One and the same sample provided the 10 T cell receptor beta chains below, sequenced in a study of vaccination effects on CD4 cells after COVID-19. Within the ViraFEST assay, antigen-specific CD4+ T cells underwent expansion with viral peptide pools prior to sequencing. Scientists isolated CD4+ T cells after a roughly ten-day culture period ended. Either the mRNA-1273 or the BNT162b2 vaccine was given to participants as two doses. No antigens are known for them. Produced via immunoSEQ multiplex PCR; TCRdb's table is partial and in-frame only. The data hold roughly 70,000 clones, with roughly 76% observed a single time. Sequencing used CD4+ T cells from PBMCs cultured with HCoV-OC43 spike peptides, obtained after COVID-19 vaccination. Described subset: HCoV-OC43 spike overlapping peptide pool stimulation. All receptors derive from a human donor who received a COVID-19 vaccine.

Written as DNA, the CDR3 is TGTGCCAGCTCACCAAGAGAGGCAGATACGCAGTATTTT. Translated, it gives CASSPREADTQYF. The rearrangement joins TRBV18 to TRBJ2-3; D gene ambiguous. The V end was cut by 2 bases, the J end by 4 bases, with 7 bases between. CDR1 is KGHSH, CDR2 LQKENI, per germline. This CDR3 comprises 13 residues.

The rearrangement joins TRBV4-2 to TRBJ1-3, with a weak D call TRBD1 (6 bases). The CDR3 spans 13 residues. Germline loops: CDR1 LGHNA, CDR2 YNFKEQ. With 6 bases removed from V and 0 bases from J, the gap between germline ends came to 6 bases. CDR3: CASRDSSGNTIYF. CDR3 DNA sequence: TGTGCCAGCAGGGACAGCTCTGGAAACACCATATATTTT.

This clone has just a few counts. The CDR3 protein is CASSFRRRTDTQYF. The DNA for the CDR3 is TGTGCCAGTAGTTTCCGGCGGCGCACAGATACGCAGTATTTT. The chain recombines TRBV19 with TRBJ2-3; the D is unclear. The length of the CDR3 is 14 residues. CDR1 and CDR2 from the germline V gene are LNHDA and SQIVND (reference sequence). The V and J ends lost 5 bases and 1 base respectively, with 10 bases between them.

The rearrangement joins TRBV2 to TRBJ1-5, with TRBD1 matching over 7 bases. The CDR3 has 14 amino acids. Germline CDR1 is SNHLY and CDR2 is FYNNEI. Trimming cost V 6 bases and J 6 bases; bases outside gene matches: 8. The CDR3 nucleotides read TGTGCCAGCAGGGAGACAGGGACGGGTCAGCCCCAGCATTTT. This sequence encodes CASRETGTGQPQHF.

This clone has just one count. DNA of the CDR3: TGTGCCAGCAGCCCACCATTCGGGGTAGCGGGATACAATGAGCAGTTCTTC. Encoded protein: CASSPPFGVAGYNEQFF. The chain links TRBV7-3 to TRBJ2-1; TRBD2 matches at 8 bases. This CDR3 spans 17 amino acids. The J segment lost 4 bases and the V segment lost 5 bases, leaving 13 bases of the junction unmatched. Per germline, CDR1 SGHTA and CDR2 FQGTGA.

CDR3 sequence (DNA): TGTGCCAGTATGACAGGGCTAGAGACCCAGTACTTC. It translates to CASMTGLETQYF. The chain couples TRBV6-5 to TRBJ2-5; 7 nucleotides agree with TRBD1. This CDR3 region has 12 residues. Germline CDR1 and CDR2: MNHEY and SVGAGI. Trimming took 9 bases from V and 4 from J; bases not matched to a gene: 5.

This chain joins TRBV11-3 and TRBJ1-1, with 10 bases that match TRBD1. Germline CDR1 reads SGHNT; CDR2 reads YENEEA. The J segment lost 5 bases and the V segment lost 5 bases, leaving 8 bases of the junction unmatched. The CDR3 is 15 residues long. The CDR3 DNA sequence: TGTGCCAGCAGCCACGGACAGGGGGTGGGAACTGAAGCTTTCTTT. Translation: CASSHGQGVGTEAFF. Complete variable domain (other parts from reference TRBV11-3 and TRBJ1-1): EAGVVQSPRYKIIEKKQPVAFWCNPISGHNTLYWYLQNLGQGPELLIRYENEEAVDDSQLPKDRFSAERLKGVDSTLKIQPAELGDSAVYLCASSHGQGVGTEAFFGQGTRLTVV.

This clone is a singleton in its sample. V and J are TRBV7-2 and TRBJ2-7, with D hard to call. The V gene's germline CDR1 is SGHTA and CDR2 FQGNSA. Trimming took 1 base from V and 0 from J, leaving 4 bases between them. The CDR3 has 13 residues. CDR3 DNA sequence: TGTGCCAGCAGCTTAGGGCCCTCCTACGAGCAGTACGTC. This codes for CASSLGPSYEQYV.

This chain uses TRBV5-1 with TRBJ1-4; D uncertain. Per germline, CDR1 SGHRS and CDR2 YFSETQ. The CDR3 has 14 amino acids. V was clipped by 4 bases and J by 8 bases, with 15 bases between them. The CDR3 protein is CASSPAGVPEKLFF. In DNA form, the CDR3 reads TGCGCCAGCAGCCCCGCCGGGGTCCCCGAAAAACTGTTTTTT.

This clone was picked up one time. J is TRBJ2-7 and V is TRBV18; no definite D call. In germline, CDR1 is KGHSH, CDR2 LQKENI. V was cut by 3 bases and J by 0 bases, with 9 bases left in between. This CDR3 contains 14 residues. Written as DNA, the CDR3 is TGTGCCAGCTCACCGGGCAGTCGCTCCTACGAGCAGTACGTC. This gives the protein CASSPGSRSYEQYV.